This passage covers 10 T cell receptor beta chains from one sample sequenced in a study of T cell responses to AZD1222 COVID-19 vaccine. Profiling relied on immunoSEQ multiplex PCR, and the TCRdb table lists in-frame clones only, not all of them. The sample lists 120,000 or so clones, around 86% occurring once. Sequenced material: peripheral blood, taken on day 0 of AZD1222 vaccination. All receptors derive from an adult in good health.

The chain combines TRBV29-1 with TRBJ2-7; maybe TRBD1 (5 bases). Trimming took off 6 bases at V and 0 bases at J, with 12 bases between the two ends. The CDR3 extends over 13 amino acids. CDR1 SQVTM and CDR2 ANQGSEA come from the germline V gene. The CDR3 bases are TGCAGCGTCGAGGCAGGGAACTCCTACGAGCAGTACTTC. It codes for CSVEAGNSYEQYF.

This clone was detected a few times. V gene TRBV7-9 combines with J gene TRBJ2-2; 10 nucleotides align to TRBD1. Per germline, CDR1 SEHNR and CDR2 FQNEAQ (reference sequence). V lost 4 bases to trimming and J lost 3 bases; unmatched junction nucleotides: 8. The CDR3 sequence is 17 residues long. The CDR3 spells CASSSPRDRGYTGELFF. The DNA for the CDR3 is TGTGCCAGCAGCTCCCCTCGGGACAGGGGCTACACCGGGGAGCTGTTTTTT.

The V gene is TRBV14, the J gene TRBJ1-6; D unresolved. Germline assignment: CDR1 SGHDN and CDR2 FVKESK. The CDR3 contains 13 residues. The V gene lost 6 bases and the J gene lost 9 bases, with 12 bases spanning the gap. The CDR3 region is CASRLTRGSPLHF. Written as DNA, the CDR3 is TGTGCCAGCAGACTAACGCGAGGTTCACCCCTCCACTTT.

This clone was seen just once. The rearrangement joins TRBV4-2 to TRBJ2-3; no clear D. Between the trimmed V and J ends, which lost 4 bases and 6 bases, there was a span of 11 bases. The germline gives CDR1 LGHNA, CDR2 YNFKEQ. The CDR3 runs to 13 residues. For the CDR3, the DNA is TGTGCCAGCAGCCCCCGAGGCGAGGATACGCAGTATTTT. Protein: CASSPRGEDTQYF.

The V gene is TRBV6-5, the J gene TRBJ2-2, with 9 bases matching TRBD1. With 8 bases clipped from V and 7 bases from J, the junction kept 11 bases outside the gene matches. CDR1 is MNHEY, CDR2 SVGAGI, per germline. This CDR3 contains 15 residues. The DNA for the CDR3 is TGTGCCAGCCCCCGGGACAGGGCTTATAGCGGGGAGCTGTTTTTT. This encodes CASPRDRAYSGELFF.

The V call is TRBV29-1, the J call TRBJ1-2; D is perhaps TRBD1 (6 bases). With 8 bases removed from V and 4 bases from J, the gap between germline ends came to 17 bases. Germline CDR1 reads SQVTM; CDR2 reads ANQGSEA. CDR3 length: 13 amino acids. DNA of the CDR3: TGCAGCACGGGGGCAGTCGAGAGCTATGGCTACACCTTC. Amino acids: CSTGAVESYGYTF. Using reference TRBV29-1 and TRBJ1-2 for the parts outside the CDR3, the full variable domain is SAVISQKPSRDICQRGTSLTIQCQVDSQVTMMFWYRQQPGQSLTLIATANQGSEATYESGFVIDKFPISRPNLTFSTLTVSNMSPEDSSIYLCSTGAVESYGYTFGSGTRLTVV.

The chain uses TRBV4-2 and TRBJ2-1, with TRBD2 identical over 10 bases. This CDR3 region has 15 residues. V was pared by 4 bases and J by 4 bases, with 4 bases of the junction left unmatched. Germline loops: CDR1 LGHNA, CDR2 YNFKEQ. CDR3 protein: CASSPQRGGYNEQFF. CDR3 DNA: TGTGCCAGCAGCCCCCAGCGGGGGGGATACAATGAGCAGTTCTTC.

CDR3 sequence (DNA): TGTGCCAGCAGCTTGCCGTTGGGACGGTCAATGAACACTGAAGCTTTCTTT. Its protein product is CASSLPLGRSMNTEAFF. The chain is built from TRBV5-8 and TRBJ1-1, with TRBD1 as a possible D gene (5 bases). Between the trimmed V and J ends, which lost 1 base and 0 bases, there was a span of 16 bases. The CDR3 is 17 residues long. In germline, CDR1 is SGHTS, CDR2 YDEGEE.

The chain has TRBV19 and TRBJ2-7, with TRBD1 as a possible D gene (6 bases). There are 16 residues in the CDR3. V lost 4 bases and J lost 0, with 16 bases in between. Germline V CDR1 and CDR2: LNHDA, SQIVND (reference sequence). CDR3 residues: CASSTKGGGDSYEQYF. In DNA form, the CDR3 reads TGTGCCAGTAGTACCAAGGGTGGGGGCGACTCCTACGAGCAGTACTTC.

V is TRBV9 and J is TRBJ1-3; D is perhaps TRBD1 (5 bases). The CDR3 has 20 residues. Trimming took 4 bases from V and 0 from J, leaving 26 bases between them. The germline CDR1 and CDR2 sequences are SGDLS and YYNGEE. CDR3 bases: TGTGCCAGCAGCAATGACCGGGACGGCGGCCTCTCTGACTCTGGAAACACCATATATTTT. Its translation is CASSNDRDGGLSDSGNTIYF.